This T cell receptor beta chain was identified in a study of HIV-infected children after antiretroviral therapy interruption. Looking at the study overall: All children had CD4+ count above 500 and viral load below 50 copies/ml. Overall study findings and caveats: Naive CD4+ sequences overlapped less between time points once interruption began.

This clonotype came up many times. Its antigen is currently unknown. This CDR3 comprises 13 residues. The V end was cut by 5 bases, the J end by 8 bases, with 15 bases between. Treatment denoted: PENTA 11 planned treatment interruption arm or continuous ART arm. Samples needed at least 5 million viable cryopreserved PBMCs. Sorting from thawed PBMCs isolated naive CD4+ CD45RA+ CD45RO- T cells. A 3' RACE protocol on RNA, with unique molecular identifiers, produced the TCR library. MiXCR, applied by TCRdb to the 3' RACE reads, yields one record per CDR3 protein. The sample shows approximately 95,000 distinct CDR3 sequences, approximately 6.9% of them seen only once.

The starting material was CD45RA+ CD4+ T cells from PBMCs, pooled from several time points, obtained from a donor given antiretroviral therapy, either interrupted or continuous. As to subset: naive CD4+ CD45RA+ CD45RO- T cells. The chain joins TRBV12-3 or TRBV12-4 to TRBJ1-1; D gene uncertain. The clonotype was recovered from a pool of human donors with HIV. CDR3 loop: CASSPTFFSEAFF. The CDR3 bases are TGTGCCAGCAGTCCTACGTTCTTCTCAGAAGCTTTCTTT.